Given below is one T cell receptor (beta chain) in context. Germline V CDR1 and CDR2: SGHTA, FQGNSA. Trimming removed 3 bases at V and 3 bases at J, with 14 bases between. The CDR3 has 15 amino acids. MiXCR, applied by TCRdb to the 5' RACE reads, yields one record per CDR3 protein. The table records about 700,000 distinct CDR3 sequences, 8.6% of them present only once. This record belongs to a study of identical twins. These data were also filed under a second study, of yellow fever vaccine responses in identical twins.

This TCR derives from a woman aged 18-30 years in good health. Specimen: PBMCs. V is TRBV7-2 and J is TRBJ1-1; tentatively, D is TRBD1 (5 bases). CDR3 in DNA: TGTGCCAGCAGCTTTCTTGGGACCCTGGACACTGAAGCTTTCTTT. Translated, it gives CASSFLGTLDTEAFF.